This T cell receptor beta chain originates from a study of T-cell reconstitution after alpha-beta-depleted transplantation in children. Study results and caveats: Elevated TCRbeta diversity at day 60 was traced, in some patients, to surviving recipient T cells and thymic progenitors. As was reported, about two months after transplant, alpha-beta T cells came from several hundred expanded graft clones. By one year post-transplant, T-cell counts and diversity largely arose from T cells that were newly produced.

V lost 9 bases and J lost 4, with 9 bases in between. Germline loops: CDR1 LGHNT, CDR2 FRNRAP. The CDR3 covers 11 residues. Unique molecular identifiers were incorporated when the TCRbeta library was constructed. Each CDR3 protein is one row after TCRdb ran MiXCR on the PCR reads. The repertoire holds 220,000 or so distinct CDR3 sequences, with under 9.5% as singletons. This clonotype has at least ten counts. Antigen specificity is unknown. The J gene is TRBJ1-2, the V gene TRBV12-5; D gene uncertain. The input for sequencing was PBMCs, mostly from graft donor cells, taken 180 days after TCRalphabeta/CD19-depleted stem cell transplant. This clonotype was sampled from a male patient younger than 18 who had a stem cell transplant for acute lymphoblastic leukemia, so the T cells may come from the graft donor. The CDR3 reads CASGLRYGYTF. The CDR3 coding sequence is TGTGCTAGCGGTCTCCGCTATGGCTACACCTTC.